This T cell receptor beta chain was observed in a study of T-cell memory formation after mild COVID-19. Whole-study results and caveats: A second wave expanding day 15 to 37 was CD4+-biased; contracting clones were balanced. In pre-infection memory, a portion of responding clones appeared, which suggested that cross-reactive memory joined. Mostly located in CM and EM were contracting CD4+ clones, with contracting CD8+ clones located in EMRA.

Only a few counts were recorded for this clonotype. Antigen specificity is unknown. The CDR3 runs to 15 residues. J was trimmed by 4 bases and V by 2 bases; bases with no gene match: 7. Looked up from germline, CDR1 is DFQATT and CDR2 is SNEGSKA (reference sequence). MiXCR, run by TCRdb on the 5' RACE reads, gives a single entry per CDR3 protein. This table has hundreds of thousands of distinct CDR3 sequences, 14% appearing once. The chain carries TRBV20-1 and TRBJ2-7; TRBD2 agrees at 11 bases. This receptor was identified in a man aged 18 to 30 who had mild COVID-19 (a few samples of this study predate the infection). Cell type and time point are not known. Sequenced material: PBMCs or a T cell subset sorted from them (not recorded which). The CDR3 reads CSARWHGTSGYEQYF. CDR3 sequence (DNA): TGCAGTGCTAGATGGCACGGGACTAGCGGTTACGAGCAGTACTTC.